This record concerns one T cell receptor (beta chain) sequence. Its specificity is not known. TCRdb itself ran the multiplex PCR reads through MiXCR, one entry per CDR3 protein. The top ten clones hold about 2.6% of a sample with under 150,000 distinct CDR3 sequences, around 22% of them seen once. The J segment lost 6 bases and the V segment lost 4 bases, leaving 9 bases of the junction unmatched. CDR1 is SGHRS and CDR2 is YFSETQ in the germline V gene. The CDR3 covers 15 residues. Axillary draining lymph nodes of breast cancer patients supplied the node samples. This entry belongs to a study of breast tumors, draining lymph nodes, adjacent tissues. Study-wide results and limits: Tumor and nontumor repertoires were significantly more similar in luminal-like than in basal-like breast cancer. Most tumor T cells seemingly derive from lymph node, then expand in tumor. Tumor repertoires ranked between lymph nodes and nontumor tissue in diversity, with V and J gene preferences. Tumor T cell lymph node origin was a supported hypothesis, not proven.

This sequence was found in a female donor with breast cancer. Some clones in this sample may be carry-over from other donors' samples. The sequencing input was axillary lymph node tissue. V gene TRBV5-1 combines with J gene TRBJ2-5; 10 bases map to TRBD1. CDR3 sequence (DNA): TGCGCCAGCAGCGGAATGACAGGGGGCGCAAAGACCCAGTACTTC. Translated: CASSGMTGGAKTQYF.